This passage covers 12 T cell receptor beta chains from one sample sequenced in a study of blood T cell repertoires in COVID-19. TCRdb's table, derived via immunoSEQ multiplex PCR, lists solely in-frame clones and lacks some. The sample includes about 250,000 clones, roughly 89% seen only once; the top ten take around 0.8%. Sequenced sample: peripheral blood. Source of these receptors: a man aged 25 to 40 with acute or convalescent COVID-19.

The chain employs TRBV5-6 and TRBJ1-1; 11 bases match TRBD1. Germline V gene data show CDR1 as SGHDT and CDR2 as YYEEEE. The J segment lost 3 bases and the V segment lost 4 bases, leaving 5 bases of the junction unmatched. This CDR3 region has 15 residues. The CDR3 spells CASSAGTGGYTEAFF. The CDR3 DNA sequence: TGTGCCAGCAGCGCCGGGACAGGGGGATACACTGAAGCTTTCTTT.

This rearrangement joins TRBV4-2 to TRBJ1-1, with TRBD1 as a possible D gene (6 bases). Germline lookup yields CDR1 LGHNA and CDR2 YNFKEQ. Trimming pared 5 bases from V and 1 base from J, leaving 11 bases between. The CDR3 covers 14 residues. CDR3 loop: CASSRRQENTEAFF. The CDR3 DNA follows: TGTGCCAGCAGCAGAAGACAGGAGAACACTGAAGCTTTCTTT.

V usage is TRBV15 and J usage is TRBJ2-2; no reliable D call. Germline loops: CDR1 LNHNV, CDR2 YYDKDF (reference sequence). Between the trimmed V and J ends, which lost 0 bases and 7 bases, there was a span of 9 bases. The CDR3 loop spans 14 amino acids. The CDR3 protein is CATSRDRVGGELFF. The CDR3 DNA sequence: TGTGCCACCAGCAGAGATCGGGTGGGCGGGGAGCTGTTTTTT.

The chain uses TRBV2 and TRBJ2-2; 7 bases line up with TRBD2. Germline trimming cut 3 bases from V and 0 bases from J; bases unmatched to any gene: 7. The CDR3 sequence is 17 residues long. The V gene's germline CDR1 is SNHLY and CDR2 FYNNEI. In DNA, the CDR3 is TGTGCCAGCAGTGACGGCGGGGAGGGCCCGAACACCGGGGAGCTGTTTTTT. This translates into CASSDGGEGPNTGELFF.

This clone has just one count. This chain links TRBV5-5 with TRBJ2-5, with TRBD1 identical over 7 bases. The V and J ends lost 5 bases and 5 bases, in that order; junction bases with no gene match: 9. The germline V gene encodes CDR1 SGHKS and CDR2 YYEKEE (reference sequence). The CDR3 has 14 residues. The CDR3 nucleotides read TGTGCCAGCAGACTCCTAGGGGGCCGGGAGACCCAGTACTTC. Residues: CASRLLGGRETQYF. Combining the CDR3 with reference TRBV5-5 and TRBJ2-5 gives the whole variable domain DAGVTQSPTHLIKTRGQQVTLRCSPISGHKSVSWYQQVLGQGPQFIFQYYEKEERGRGNFPDRFSARQFPNYSSELNVNALLLGDSALYLCASRLLGGRETQYFGPGTRLLVL.

This chain links TRBV28 with TRBJ1-5; 9 positions agree with TRBD1. Germline CDR1 is MDHEN and CDR2 is SYDVKM. The CDR3 extends over 15 amino acids. The ends lost 3 bases at V and 4 bases at J; junction bases unmatched: 4. The CDR3 DNA is TGTGCCAGCAGTTTGTGGACAGGGGTAAATCAGCCCCAGCATTTT. Protein sequence: CASSLWTGVNQPQHF.

The chain joins TRBV4-2 to TRBJ2-7; 9 bases match TRBD1. Germline CDR1 is LGHNA and CDR2 is YNFKEQ. The CDR3 has 16 amino acids. J was trimmed by 5 bases and V by 4 bases; bases with no gene match: 12. CDR3 residues: CASSPRDRVLGHEQYF. The CDR3 DNA reads TGTGCCAGCAGCCCCAGGGACAGGGTTTTGGGGCACGAGCAGTACTTC.

As for this clone: A junction end diverges from the germline sequence, so it may reflect a read error. In nucleotides, the CDR3 is TGTGCCAGCAGCTCCCTACCCTCGGGGTCTAGGCTCTTC. It is translated as CASSSLPSGSRLF. The V call is TRBV11-1, the J call TRBJ2-1; a possible D gene is TRBD2 (5 bases). This CDR3 comprises 13 residues. Per germline, CDR1 SGHAT and CDR2 FQDESV (reference sequence).

V gene TRBV11-2 combines with J gene TRBJ2-4; D is perhaps TRBD2 (6 bases). The V gene lost 2 bases and the J gene lost 6 bases, with 14 bases spanning the gap. CDR1 is SGHAT, CDR2 FQNNGV, per germline. The CDR3 spans 15 residues. The CDR3 loop is CASSLKLGEANIQYF. For the CDR3, the DNA is TGTGCCAGCAGCTTAAAGTTAGGGGAGGCAAACATTCAGTACTTC.

The chain recombines TRBV2 with TRBJ2-7; 7 bases align to TRBD1. Germline CDR1 reads SNHLY; CDR2 reads FYNNEI. Trimming removed 5 bases from V and 4 bases from J; junction bases left unmatched: 8. The CDR3 contains 14 residues. The CDR3 DNA follows: TGTGCCAGCAGTCCTCCGGGACAGATTTACGAGCAGTACTTC. It encodes CASSPPGQIYEQYF.

The chain couples TRBV5-4 to TRBJ1-1; 7 bases agree with TRBD1. The CDR3 has 14 amino acids. The germline CDR1 and CDR2 sequences are SGHNT and YYREEE (reference sequence). The V gene end was trimmed by 4 bases and the J gene end by 1 base; junction bases not matched to a gene: 4. The CDR3 loop reads CASSIDRANTEAFF. The CDR3 DNA reads as TGTGCCAGCAGCATTGACAGGGCGAACACTGAAGCTTTCTTT.

The chain is built from TRBV28 and TRBJ1-5; 10 bases are a match to TRBD1. Germline values: CDR1 MDHEN, CDR2 SYDVKM. CDR3 size: 17 residues. V lost 6 bases, J lost 5 bases, and 13 bases stayed unmatched. The CDR3 sequence is CASRGQGLDNSHQPQHF. Written as DNA, the CDR3 is TGTGCCAGCAGGGGACAGGGGTTAGACAATTCGCATCAGCCCCAGCATTTT.